What follows are 16 T cell receptor beta chains derived from one specimen sequenced in a study of blood T cell repertoires in COVID-19. This table comes from immunoSEQ multiplex PCR, and its TCRdb copy is limited to in-frame clones, with some not included. The sample has just over 60,000 clones; 80% to 85% are singletons. The sequenced sample consisted of peripheral blood. All receptors come from a man aged 30 to 45 with COVID-19, enrolled during active disease.

The chain joins TRBV25-1 to TRBJ2-7; 8 bases fit TRBD1. Germline V CDR1 and CDR2: MGHDK, SYGVNS. This CDR3 region has 11 residues. The ends lost 10 bases at V and 5 bases at J; junction bases unmatched: 4. CDR3 DNA sequence: TGTGCCACGCGACAGGGGAACGAGCAGTACTTC. Protein: CATRQGNEQYF.

The chain is built from TRBV14 and TRBJ2-7; the D is unclear. The V end lost 6 bases, the J end lost 2 bases, and 14 bases lay between the germline ends. Germline CDR1 is SGHDN and CDR2 is FVKESK. The length of the CDR3 is 14 residues. The CDR3 protein is CASSQIGATYEQYF. DNA for the CDR3: TGTGCCAGCAGTCAAATAGGAGCCACCTACGAGCAGTACTTC.

This chain joins TRBV21-1 and TRBJ1-3. TRBV21-1 is a known pseudogene. The CDR3 sequence is 17 residues long. DNA for the CDR3: TGTGCCAGCAGCAAAGCGAACTGTACCCTCTCTGGAAACACCATATATTTT. It is translated as CASSKANCTLSGNTIYF.

The rearrangement uses TRBV10-3 and TRBJ2-1; the D is unclear. Germline-derived CDR1 and CDR2 are ENHRY and SYGVKD. The CDR3 loop spans 12 amino acids. The ends were cut back, 4 bases at V and 7 bases at J, with 8 bases in the middle. Written as DNA, the CDR3 is TGTGCCATCAGTGGAAACTCGAATGAGCAGTTCTTC. Its translation is CAISGNSNEQFF.

This clone was seen a handful of times. The chain has TRBV15 and TRBJ1-2; 7 bases align to TRBD1. This CDR3 comprises 17 residues. Germline CDR1 reads LNHNV; CDR2 reads YYDKDF (reference sequence). Germline trimming cut 0 bases from V and 4 bases from J; bases unmatched to any gene: 11. The CDR3 sequence: CATSRDERDSHLYGYTF. The DNA for the CDR3 is TGTGCCACCAGCAGAGATGAACGGGACAGCCACCTCTATGGCTACACCTTC.

The chain has TRBV3-1 (or the pseudogene TRBV3-2) and TRBJ1-1; a weak D match, TRBD1 (5 bases). V gave up 3 bases and J gave up 3 bases, with 20 bases separating them. The CDR3 extends over 17 amino acids. The germline CDR1 and CDR2 sequences are LGHDT and YNNKEL (reference sequence). The CDR3 sequence: CASSHTPAGYSYTEAFF. The CDR3 coding sequence is TGTGCCAGCAGCCACACTCCTGCAGGGTATTCGTACACTGAAGCTTTCTTT.

The J gene is TRBJ1-1, the V gene TRBV28, with D possibly matching TRBD1 (5 bases). CDR1 is MDHEN and CDR2 is SYDVKM in the germline V gene. The CDR3 contains 16 residues. Between the trimmed V and J ends, which lost 3 bases and 1 base, there was a span of 15 bases. CDR3 nucleotides: TGTGCCAGCAGTTTTCGTACGGGCCAGGGGAACACTGAAGCTTTCTTT. It encodes CASSFRTGQGNTEAFF.

The chain has TRBV7-8 and TRBJ1-5, with 11 bases identical to TRBD1. Germline V gives CDR1 SGHVS, CDR2 FQNEAQ. This CDR3 has 15 residues. Unmatched junction bases numbered 4, after V lost 6 bases and J lost 3 bases. The CDR3 sequence is CASSGTGGNNQPQHF. The DNA of the CDR3 is TGTGCCAGCAGTGGGACAGGGGGAAACAATCAGCCCCAGCATTTT.

The rearrangement uses TRBV28 and TRBJ2-5, with TRBD2 matching over 8 bases. Per the germline V gene, CDR1 is MDHEN and CDR2 is SYDVKM. The CDR3 consists of 13 residues. The J segment lost 0 bases and the V segment lost 9 bases, leaving 3 bases of the junction unmatched. CDR3 nucleotides: TGTGCCAGTTCGGGGGGGTACCAAGAGACCCAGTACTTC. It codes for CASSGGYQETQYF.

The chain links TRBV13 to TRBJ1-2, with 12 bases matching TRBD1. Germline V lookup: CDR1 PRHDT, CDR2 FYEKMQ (reference sequence). CDR3 length equals 15 residues. V lost 5 bases, J lost 5 bases, and 6 bases stayed unmatched. CDR3 protein: CASSRSGQGAYGYTF. The CDR3 DNA reads as TGTGCCAGCAGCCGATCGGGACAGGGGGCTTATGGCTACACCTTC.

This clone was detected once. This chain uses TRBV7-9 with TRBJ1-5; 11 positions match TRBD1. The CDR3 extends over 16 amino acids. CDR1 is SEHNR and CDR2 is FQNEAQ in the germline V gene (reference sequence). V trimming: 5 bases; J trimming: 4 bases; junction bases outside the gene matches: 7. CDR3 region: CASSVGGTGGNQPQHF. The CDR3 bases are TGTGCCAGCAGCGTAGGAGGGACAGGGGGAAATCAGCCCCAGCATTTT.

The V and J genes are TRBV14 and TRBJ2-5; TRBD2 matches 11 bases. Germline V gene data show CDR1 as SGHDN and CDR2 as FVKESK. CDR3 length: 14 residues. V lost 2 bases to trimming and J lost 5 bases; unmatched junction nucleotides: 1. CDR3 region: CASSQLAGGETQYF. As DNA, the CDR3 is TGTGCCAGCAGCCAACTAGCGGGAGGTGAGACCCAGTACTTC.

The CDR3 sequence: CSVGGGPNGETQYF. CDR3 DNA: TGCAGCGTTGGAGGGGGACCGAATGGCGAGACCCAGTACTTC. This chain links TRBV29-1 with TRBJ2-5; D may be TRBD1 (6 bases). Looked up from germline, CDR1 is SQVTM and CDR2 is ANQGSEA. The CDR3 has 14 amino acids. The V gene lost 4 bases and the J gene lost 5 bases, with 17 bases spanning the gap.

The chain recombines TRBV24-1 with TRBJ2-1; unclear D gene. Germline-derived CDR1 and CDR2 are KGHDR and SFDVKD. V dropped 4 bases and J dropped 8 bases, with 11 bases sitting between them. The CDR3 is 13 residues long. The CDR3 protein is CATSDYRGYEQFF. The CDR3 DNA reads as TGTGCCACCAGTGACTACCGCGGCTATGAGCAGTTCTTC.

The J gene is TRBJ2-1, the V gene TRBV5-4; no reliable D call. The CDR3 sequence is 13 residues long. The V end lost 5 bases, the J end lost 8 bases, and 14 bases lay between the germline ends. Germline V CDR1 and CDR2: SGHNT, YYREEE (reference sequence). CDR3 sequence reads: CASSLFSSDEQFF. CDR3 nucleotide sequence: TGTGCCAGCAGTCTTTTTAGCAGCGATGAGCAGTTCTTC.

The chain recombines TRBV6-2 or TRBV6-3 with TRBJ2-7; 8 nucleotides align to TRBD1. The ends lost 5 bases at V and 4 bases at J; junction bases unmatched: 13. The CDR3 is 16 amino acids. Germline V gene sequence: CDR1 MNHEY, CDR2 SVGEGT. DNA of the CDR3: TGTGCCAGCAGTCGCCAGCCCAGGGGGCCGCGATACGAGCAGTACTTC. Translation gives CASSRQPRGPRYEQYF.